Presented here are 9 T cell receptor beta chains from one specimen sequenced in a study of CD4 and CD8 cells across lung adenocarcinoma regions. TCRdb independently ran MiXCR on the PCR reads; one entry per CDR3 protein. In the table there are some 4,100 distinct CDR3 sequences, about 51% of which are singletons. Sequenced material: CD4+ T cells from the margin of a lung tumor. The receptor set was obtained from a female donor with lung adenocarcinoma. The CD4 and CD8 labels of this study may be unreliable.

This clonotype showed up just a few times. The chain employs TRBV6-1 and TRBJ1-6; unclear D gene. There are 12 residues in the CDR3. V gave up 5 bases and J gave up 7 bases, with 6 bases separating them. From germline, CDR1 is MNHNS and CDR2 SASEGT. CDR3: CASSPQNSPLHF. CDR3 DNA: TGTGCCAGCAGTCCTCAGAATTCACCCCTCCACTTT.

V usage is TRBV12-3 or TRBV12-4 and J usage is TRBJ2-5, with a tentative D call TRBD2 (6 bases). This CDR3 is built from 15 residues. Trimming removed 1 base at V and 4 bases at J, with 13 bases between. CDR3 sequence (DNA): TGTGCCAGCAGTTTAGGTGGGCAGGGAGGAGAGACCCAGTACTTC. This translates into CASSLGGQGGETQYF.

This clonotype is medium-sized (0.01 to 0.1%). The chain uses TRBV6-2 or TRBV6-3 and TRBJ2-1, with D unclear. CDR1 and CDR2 (germline): MNHEY, SVGEGT. V lost 6 bases and J lost 7, with 22 bases in between. This CDR3 region has 16 residues. Here the CDR3 DNA reads TGTGCCAGCAGGACATGGCGACTCACACGGGTGAATGAGCAGTTCTTC. It yields the protein CASRTWRLTRVNEQFF.

This clonotype appeared a single time. The chain uses TRBV7-2 and TRBJ2-2, with D perhaps TRBD1 or TRBD2 (5 bases each). CDR1 and CDR2 (germline): SGHTA, FQGNSA. This CDR3 comprises 14 residues. Trimming cost V 6 bases and J 7 bases, with 15 bases left between them. This CDR3 reads CASRPGSRIGELFF. CDR3 DNA: TGTGCCAGCAGGCCAGGGAGCCGAATCGGGGAGCTGTTTTTT.

The chain is built from TRBV7-6 and TRBJ2-3, with 9 bases lining up with TRBD2. This CDR3 spans 17 amino acids. V dropped 0 bases and J dropped 6; count of bases not matched to a gene: 10. Looked up from germline, CDR1 is SGHVS and CDR2 is FNYEAQ. The CDR3 DNA follows: TGTGCCAGCAGCTTAGCGGTGGCGGGGGGGAGCGGGGATACGCAGTATTTT. Translated: CASSLAVAGGSGDTQYF.

Concerning this clonotype itself: The CDR3 end shows no conserved phenylalanine or tryptophan, and so a read error is likely. It is unclear where the CDR3 begins or ends on the DNA, so no DNA is shown, and the CDR3 is as TCRdb lists it. This chain connects TRBV29-1 to TRBJ2-1; the table names TRBD2, a call not compared with the DNA. Germline CDR1 is SQVTM and CDR2 is ANQGSEA. The CDR3 has 14 residues if both end residues are counted. CDR3 protein: CSAGGRRGVRLPCS.

The chain recombines TRBV6-1 with TRBJ2-2; perhaps TRBD2 as D (5 bases). The germline gives CDR1 MNHNS, CDR2 SASEGT. The CDR3 is 15 residues long. The ends were cut back, 0 bases at V and 1 base at J, with 6 bases in the middle. In DNA, the CDR3 is TGTGCCAGCAGTGAAGCGGGAGTGAACACCGGGGAGCTGTTTTTT. Translating it yields CASSEAGVNTGELFF.

V usage is TRBV6-4 and J usage is TRBJ2-1; D gene uncertain. Germline assignment: CDR1 MRHNA and CDR2 SNTAGT. Deletions cut 8 bases from V and 8 bases from J, with 19 bases between. The CDR3 runs 14 residues. CDR3 bases: TGTGCCAGCCCAGGCTACTTACCACCCTATGAGCAGTTCTTC. Translated, it gives CASPGYLPPYEQFF.

This chain joins TRBV10-1 and TRBJ2-1; possible D gene TRBD1, 6 bases. CDR3 length: 14 amino acids. CDR1 and CDR2 from the germline V gene are WNHNN and SYGVQD (reference sequence). V lost 6 bases and J 7 bases, leaving 16 bases between the germline ends. CDR3 residues: CASSRDTSTNEQFF. DNA for the CDR3: TGCGCCAGCAGCCGGGACACCTCGACAAATGAGCAGTTCTTC.